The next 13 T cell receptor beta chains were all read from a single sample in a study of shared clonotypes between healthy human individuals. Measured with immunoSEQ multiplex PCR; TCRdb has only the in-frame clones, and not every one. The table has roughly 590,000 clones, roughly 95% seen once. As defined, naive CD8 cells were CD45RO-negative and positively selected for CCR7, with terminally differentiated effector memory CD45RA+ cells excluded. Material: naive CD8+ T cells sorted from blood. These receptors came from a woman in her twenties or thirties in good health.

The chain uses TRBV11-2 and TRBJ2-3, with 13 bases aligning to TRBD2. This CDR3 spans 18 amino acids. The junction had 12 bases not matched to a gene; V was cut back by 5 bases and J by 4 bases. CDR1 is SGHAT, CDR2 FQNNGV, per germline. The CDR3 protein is CASSPGLAGEIGADTQYF. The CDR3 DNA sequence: TGTGCCAGCAGCCCCGGACTAGCGGGAGAGATTGGGGCAGATACGCAGTATTTT.

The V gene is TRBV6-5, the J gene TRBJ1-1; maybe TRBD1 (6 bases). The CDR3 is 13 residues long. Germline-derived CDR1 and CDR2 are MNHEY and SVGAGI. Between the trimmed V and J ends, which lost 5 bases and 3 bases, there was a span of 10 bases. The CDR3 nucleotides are TGTGCCAGCAGTCTTACAGGGCACACTGAAGCTTTCTTT. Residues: CASSLTGHTEAFF.

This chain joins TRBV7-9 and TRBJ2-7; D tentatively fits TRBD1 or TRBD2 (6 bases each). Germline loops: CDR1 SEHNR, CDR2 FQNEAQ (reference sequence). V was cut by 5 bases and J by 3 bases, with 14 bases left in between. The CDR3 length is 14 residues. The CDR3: CASSPRDNDYEQYF. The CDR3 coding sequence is TGTGCCAGCAGCCCGCGGGACAATGACTACGAGCAGTACTTC. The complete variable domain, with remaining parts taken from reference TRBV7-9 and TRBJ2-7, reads DTGVSQNPRHKITKRGQNVTFRCDPISEHNRLYWYRQTLGQGPEFLTYFQNEAQLEKSRLLSDRFSAERPKGSFSTLEIQRTEQGDSAMYLCASSPRDNDYEQYFGPGTRLTVT.

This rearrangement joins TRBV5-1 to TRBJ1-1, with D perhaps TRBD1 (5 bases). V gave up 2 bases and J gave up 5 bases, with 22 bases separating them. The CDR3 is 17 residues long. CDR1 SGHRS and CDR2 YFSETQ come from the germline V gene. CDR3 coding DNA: TGCGCCAGCAGCTTTAACCTCCAGGCCTTCCGGGGGACTGAAGCTTTCTTT. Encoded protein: CASSFNLQAFRGTEAFF.

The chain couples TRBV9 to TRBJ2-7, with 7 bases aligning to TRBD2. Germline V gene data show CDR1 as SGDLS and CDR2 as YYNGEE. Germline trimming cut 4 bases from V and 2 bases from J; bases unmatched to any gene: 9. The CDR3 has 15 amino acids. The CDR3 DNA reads TGTGCCAGCAGCTCATATAGCGGGCCTGCCTACGAGCAGTACTTC. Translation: CASSSYSGPAYEQYF.

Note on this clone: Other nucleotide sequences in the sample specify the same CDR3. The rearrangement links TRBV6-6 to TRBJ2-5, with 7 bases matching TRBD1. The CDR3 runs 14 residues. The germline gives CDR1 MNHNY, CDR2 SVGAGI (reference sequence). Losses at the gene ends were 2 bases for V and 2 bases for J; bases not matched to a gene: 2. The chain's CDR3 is CASSYTGVQETQYF. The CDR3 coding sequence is TGTGCCAGCAGTTACACAGGGGTGCAAGAGACCCAGTACTTC.

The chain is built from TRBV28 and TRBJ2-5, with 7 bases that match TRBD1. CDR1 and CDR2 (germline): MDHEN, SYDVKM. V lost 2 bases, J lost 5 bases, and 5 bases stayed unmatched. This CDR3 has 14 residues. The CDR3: CASSLRQGLETQYF. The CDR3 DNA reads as TGTGCCAGCAGTTTACGACAGGGTTTGGAGACCCAGTACTTC.

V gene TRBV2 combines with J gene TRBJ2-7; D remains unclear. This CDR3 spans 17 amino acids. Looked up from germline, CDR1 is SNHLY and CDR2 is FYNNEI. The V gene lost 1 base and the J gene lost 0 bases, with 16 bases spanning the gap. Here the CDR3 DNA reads TGTGCCAGCAGTGAAGACAACGGGCGTCTGAACTCCTACGAGCAGTACTTC. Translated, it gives CASSEDNGRLNSYEQYF.

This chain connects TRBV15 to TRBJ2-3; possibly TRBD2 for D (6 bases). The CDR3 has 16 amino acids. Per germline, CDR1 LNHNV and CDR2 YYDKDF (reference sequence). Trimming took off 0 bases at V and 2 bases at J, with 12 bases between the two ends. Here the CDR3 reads CATSREDGRITDTQYF. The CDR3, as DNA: TGTGCCACCAGCAGAGAGGACGGGAGAATCACAGATACGCAGTATTTT.

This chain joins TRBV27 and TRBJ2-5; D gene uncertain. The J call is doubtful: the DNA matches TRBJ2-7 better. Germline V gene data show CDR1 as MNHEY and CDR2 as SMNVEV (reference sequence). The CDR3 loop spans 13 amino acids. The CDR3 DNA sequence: TGTGCCAGCAGTTTATCTCCCCTCTCCGAGCAGTACTTC. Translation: CASSLSPLSEQYF.

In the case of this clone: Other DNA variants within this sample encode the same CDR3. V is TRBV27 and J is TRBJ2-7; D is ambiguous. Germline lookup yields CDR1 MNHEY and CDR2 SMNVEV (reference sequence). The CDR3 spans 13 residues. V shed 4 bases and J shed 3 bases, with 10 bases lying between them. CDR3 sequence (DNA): TGTGCCAGCAGTTATACAACGGGCTACGAGCAGTACTTC. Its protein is CASSYTTGYEQYF.

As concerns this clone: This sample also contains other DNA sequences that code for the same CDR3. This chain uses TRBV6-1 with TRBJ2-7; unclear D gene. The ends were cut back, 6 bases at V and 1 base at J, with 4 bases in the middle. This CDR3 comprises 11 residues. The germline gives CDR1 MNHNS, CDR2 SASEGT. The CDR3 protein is CASRVSYEQYF. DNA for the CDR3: TGTGCCAGCAGGGTGTCCTACGAGCAGTACTTC.

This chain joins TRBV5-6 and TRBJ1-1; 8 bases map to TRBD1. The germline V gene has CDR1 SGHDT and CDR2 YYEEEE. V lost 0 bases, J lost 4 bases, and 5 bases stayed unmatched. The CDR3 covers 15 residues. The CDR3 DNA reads TGTGCCAGCAGCTTGGGAAACAGGGGGGTCACTGAAGCTTTCTTT. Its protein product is CASSLGNRGVTEAFF. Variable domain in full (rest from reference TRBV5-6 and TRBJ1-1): DAGVTQSPTHLIKTRGQQVTLRCSPKSGHDTVSWYQQALGQGPQFIFQYYEEEERQRGNFPDRFSGHQFPNYSSELNVNALLLGDSALYLCASSLGNRGVTEAFFGQGTRLTVV.